This T cell receptor (beta chain) was captured by sequencing in a study of T cells in Graves' hyperthyroidism and ophthalmopathy. Germline lookup yields CDR1 SGHTA and CDR2 FQGNSA. Trimming stripped 5 bases from V and 0 bases from J, with 15 bases between. The CDR3 is made up of 16 amino acids. This clonotype was detected a few times. TCR beta CDR3 regions were amplified from RNA. The primer set for the first-round RT-PCR of the TCR CDR3 was HTBI. TCRdb analysed the multiplex PCR reads with MiXCR anew, one entry per CDR3 protein. The repertoire holds around 500,000 distinct CDR3 sequences, with about 14% as singletons. Graves' hyperthyroidism was deemed stable absent ophthalmopathy progression within 18 months. Diagnostic assessment was based on clinical symptoms, serum thyroxine and TRAb, thyroid ultrasound and orbital computed tomography.

Sequenced input: blood. V is TRBV7-2 and J is TRBJ2-3, with D uncertain. The TCR originated in a woman in her forties with Graves' hyperthyroidism. DNA of the CDR3: TGTGCCAGCAGCCTCAACATACCAGGCAGCACAGATACGCAGTATTTT. Its translation is CASSLNIPGSTDTQYF.